This record looks at one TCR beta chain sequence and its context. The CDR3 spans 15 residues. CDR1 LGHDT and CDR2 YNNKEL come from the germline V gene (reference sequence). V lost 1 base to trimming and J lost 4 bases, with 13 bases between them. Per the authors' pipeline: The authors estimated nucleated cell counts from reference gene primer amplification. Assay used: immunoSEQ multiplex PCR; TCRdb lists only in-frame clones, some missing. V and J calls and clone size are copied from that table; D and trimming were computed from the DNA. The sample has hundreds of thousands of clones; more than 85% are singletons. These data belong to a study of blood T cell repertoires in COVID-19. Looking at the study overall: Samples of COVID-19 (acute and convalescent) were obtained from the United States, Italy and Spain. In each case, the material was cDNA or gDNA derived from T cells, B-cell-depleted T cells, or PBMCs.

Cohort allocation depended upon clinical history that participants reported. The receptor's source is a woman aged 55-70 years who had recovered from COVID-19. The sequenced material came from PBMCs or T cells enriched from blood (not recorded which). The chain has TRBV3-1 (or the pseudogene TRBV3-2) and TRBJ2-5; D is perhaps TRBD2 (5 bases). CDR3 bases: TGTGCCAGCAGCCAAGGAGGGTACCTCGGAGAGACCCAGTACTTC. This sequence encodes CASSQGGYLGETQYF.